The 4 T cell receptor beta chains below come from one sample, sequenced in a study of regulatory T cells in long-lasting Graves disease. Combining iRepertoire HTBI primers with Arm-PCR of CDR3 regions, the authors built TCR beta libraries. TCRdb processed the multiplex PCR reads anew with MiXCR; each CDR3 protein has one entry. In the table there are around 500,000 distinct CDR3 sequences, around 20% of which are singletons. The time point here: persistent/refractory GD, antithyroid drugs over 5 years with positive TRAb. From RNA extracted from PBMCs, the TCR library was made. Source: peripheral blood mononuclear cells (PBMCs), taken when the disease was refractory, from a patient treated with antithyroid drugs. The receptors were gathered from a female donor with Graves disease.

The rearrangement uses TRBV2 and TRBJ2-3; D unclear. CDR1 and CDR2 from the germline V gene are SNHLY and FYNNEI. The CDR3 extends over 12 amino acids. Trimming shortened V by 3 bases and J by 6 bases, and 7 bases separated the two germline ends. The CDR3 is CASSDPHDTQYF. The CDR3 region has the DNA TGTGCCAGCAGTGACCCTCACGATACGCAGTATTTT.

This clonotype was picked up many times. CDR3 coding DNA: TGTGCCAGCTCACCGAACAAGCTCCAAGAGACCCAGTACTTC. Its translation is CASSPNKLQETQYF. The V gene is TRBV18, the J gene TRBJ2-5; D ambiguous. Germline V gives CDR1 KGHSH, CDR2 LQKENI. V was cut by 3 bases and J by 1 base, with 9 bases left in between. The length of the CDR3 is 14 residues.

The V call is TRBV19, the J call TRBJ1-4; D not certain. This CDR3 spans 13 amino acids. The germline V gene has CDR1 LNHDA and CDR2 SQIVND (reference sequence). Between the trimmed V and J ends, which lost 5 bases and 8 bases, there was a span of 12 bases. The CDR3 sequence: CASSGLRWEKLFF. CDR3 DNA: TGTGCCAGTAGTGGTCTGCGGTGGGAAAAACTGTTTTTT.

This chain uses TRBV7-8 with TRBJ2-1; TRBD1 matches at 9 bases. Germline CDR1 reads SGHVS; CDR2 reads FQNEAQ. Losses at the gene ends were 6 bases for V and 2 bases for J; bases not matched to a gene: 5. The CDR3 has 15 residues. CDR3 amino acids: CASRLQGAPYNEQFF. As DNA, the CDR3 is TGTGCCAGCAGACTACAGGGGGCCCCCTACAATGAGCAGTTCTTC.